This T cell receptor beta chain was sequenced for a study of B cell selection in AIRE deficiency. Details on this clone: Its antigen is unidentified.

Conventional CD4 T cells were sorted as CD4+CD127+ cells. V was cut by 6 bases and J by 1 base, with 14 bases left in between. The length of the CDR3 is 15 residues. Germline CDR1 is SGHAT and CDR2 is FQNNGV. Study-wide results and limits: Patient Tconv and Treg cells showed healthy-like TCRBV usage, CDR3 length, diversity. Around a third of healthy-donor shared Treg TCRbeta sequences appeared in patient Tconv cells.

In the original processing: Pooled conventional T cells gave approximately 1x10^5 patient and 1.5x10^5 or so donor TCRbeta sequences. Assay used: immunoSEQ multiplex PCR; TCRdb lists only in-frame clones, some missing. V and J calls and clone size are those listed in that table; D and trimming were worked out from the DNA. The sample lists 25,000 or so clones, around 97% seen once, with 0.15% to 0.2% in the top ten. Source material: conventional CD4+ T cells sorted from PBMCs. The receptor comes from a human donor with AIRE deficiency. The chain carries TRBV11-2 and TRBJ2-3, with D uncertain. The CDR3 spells CASSTSGHRTDTQYF. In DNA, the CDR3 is TGTGCCAGCAGTACTTCCGGCCACCGCACAGATACGCAGTATTTT.